This T cell receptor (beta chain) was recovered during a study of cytomegalovirus exposure and HLA in healthy donors. Study outcomes and limitations: A previous analysis found most TCR beta V segments productive roughly 87% or roughly 30% of the time.

PCR employed 60 Vbeta and 13 Jbeta primers. Assay: immunoSEQ multiplex PCR; the TCRdb copy retains only in-frame clones and omits some. This listing includes 70,000 or so clones. A note on this clone: Its antigen is currently unknown.

V lost 0 bases and J 6 bases, leaving 13 bases between the germline ends. From germline, CDR1 is SGHKS and CDR2 YYEKEE (reference sequence). The CDR3 spans 15 residues. The TCR was taken from a female donor in good health and CMV-seropositive. The sequenced sample consisted of PBMCs. The rearrangement joins TRBV5-5 to TRBJ1-5, with D maybe TRBD1 (6 bases). CDR3 sequence reads: CASSLVAGATQPQHF. The CDR3 DNA follows: TGTGCCAGCAGCTTGGTCGCAGGGGCGACTCAGCCCCAGCATTTT.